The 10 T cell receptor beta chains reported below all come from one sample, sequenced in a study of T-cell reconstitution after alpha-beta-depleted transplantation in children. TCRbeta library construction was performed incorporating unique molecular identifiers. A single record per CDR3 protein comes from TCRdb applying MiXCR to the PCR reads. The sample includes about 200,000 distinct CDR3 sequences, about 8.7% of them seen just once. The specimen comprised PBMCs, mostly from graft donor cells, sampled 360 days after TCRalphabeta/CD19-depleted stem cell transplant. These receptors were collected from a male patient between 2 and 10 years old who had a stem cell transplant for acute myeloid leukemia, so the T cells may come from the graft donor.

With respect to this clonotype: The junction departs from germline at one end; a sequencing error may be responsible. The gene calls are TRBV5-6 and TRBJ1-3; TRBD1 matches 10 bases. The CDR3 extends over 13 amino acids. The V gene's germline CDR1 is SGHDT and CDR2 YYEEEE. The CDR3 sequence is CASSLKSPGQGKF. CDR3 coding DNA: TGTGCCAGCAGCTTGAAGTCCCCGGGACAGGGGAAATTT.

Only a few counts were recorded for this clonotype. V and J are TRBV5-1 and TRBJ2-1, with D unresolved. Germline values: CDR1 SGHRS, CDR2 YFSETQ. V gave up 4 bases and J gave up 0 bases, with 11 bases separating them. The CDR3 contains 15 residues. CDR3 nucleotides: TGCGCCAGCAGCATGGACGGCAGCTCCTACAATGAGCAGTTCTTC. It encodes CASSMDGSSYNEQFF. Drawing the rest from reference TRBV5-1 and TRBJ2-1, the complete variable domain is KAGVTQTPRYLIKTRGQQVTLSCSPISGHRSVSWYQQTPGQGLQFLFEYFSETQRNKGNFPGRFSGRQFSNSRSEMNVSTLELGDSALYLCASSMDGSSYNEQFFGPGTRLTVL.

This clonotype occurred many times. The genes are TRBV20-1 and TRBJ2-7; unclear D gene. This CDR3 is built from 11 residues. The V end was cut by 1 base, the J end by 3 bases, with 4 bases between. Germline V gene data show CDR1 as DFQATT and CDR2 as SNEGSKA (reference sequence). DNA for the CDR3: TGCAGTGCTAGAGGTGACTACGAGCAGTACGTC. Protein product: CSARGDYEQYV.

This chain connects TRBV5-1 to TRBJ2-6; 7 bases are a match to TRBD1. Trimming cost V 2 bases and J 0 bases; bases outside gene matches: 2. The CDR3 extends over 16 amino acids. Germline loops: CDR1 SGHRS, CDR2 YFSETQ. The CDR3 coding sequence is TGCGCCAGCAGCTTCGGGACAGCCTCTGGGGCCAACGTCCTGACTTTC. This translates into CASSFGTASGANVLTF.

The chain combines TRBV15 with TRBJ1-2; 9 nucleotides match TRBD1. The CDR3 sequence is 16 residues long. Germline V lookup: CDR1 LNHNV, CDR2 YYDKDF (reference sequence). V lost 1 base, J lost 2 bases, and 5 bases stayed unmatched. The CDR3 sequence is CATSRGGTGINYGYTF. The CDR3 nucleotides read TGTGCCACCAGCAGAGGTGGGACAGGGATAAACTATGGCTACACCTTC.

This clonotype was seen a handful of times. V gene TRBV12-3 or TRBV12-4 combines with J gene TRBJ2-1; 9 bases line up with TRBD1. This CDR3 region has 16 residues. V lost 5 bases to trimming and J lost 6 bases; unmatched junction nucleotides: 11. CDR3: CASSLGKPGQGNEQFF. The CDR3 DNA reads TGTGCCAGCAGTCTAGGCAAACCGGGACAGGGCAATGAGCAGTTCTTC.

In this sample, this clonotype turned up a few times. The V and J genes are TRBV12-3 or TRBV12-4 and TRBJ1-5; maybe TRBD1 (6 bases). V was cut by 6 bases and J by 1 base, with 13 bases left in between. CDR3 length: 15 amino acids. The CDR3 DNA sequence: TGTGCCAGCAGCCAACAGGGTGAGAGCAATCAGCCCCAGCATTTT. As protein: CASSQQGESNQPQHF.

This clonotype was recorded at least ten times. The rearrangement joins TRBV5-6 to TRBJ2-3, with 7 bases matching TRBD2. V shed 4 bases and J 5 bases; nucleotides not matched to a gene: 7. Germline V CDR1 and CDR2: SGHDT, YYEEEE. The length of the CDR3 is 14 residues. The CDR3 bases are TGTGCCAGCAGCCCCAGCGGGGCCCGAGATACGCAGTATTTT. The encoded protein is CASSPSGARDTQYF.

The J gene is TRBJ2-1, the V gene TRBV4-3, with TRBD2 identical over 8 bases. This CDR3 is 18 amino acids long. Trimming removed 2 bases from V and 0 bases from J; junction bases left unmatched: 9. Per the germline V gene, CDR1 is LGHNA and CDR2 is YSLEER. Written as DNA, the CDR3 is TGCGCCAGCAGCCAAAAAGCTCTTAGCGGGACCTCCTACAATGAGCAGTTCTTC. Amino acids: CASSQKALSGTSYNEQFF.

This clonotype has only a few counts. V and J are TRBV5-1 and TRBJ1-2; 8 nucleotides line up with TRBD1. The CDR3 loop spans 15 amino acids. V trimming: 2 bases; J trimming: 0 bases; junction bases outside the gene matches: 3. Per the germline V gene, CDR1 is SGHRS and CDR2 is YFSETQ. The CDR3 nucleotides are TGCGCCAGCAGCTTATTACAGGGGGCTAACTATGGCTACACCTTC. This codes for CASSLLQGANYGYTF.